These T cell receptor beta chains were read from a single sample in a study of blood T cell repertoires in COVID-19. The protocol was immunoSEQ multiplex PCR, while the TCRdb copy is restricted to in-frame clones and leaves out a portion. Among about 250,000 clones listed, roughly 86% were seen once. Sequencing was performed on peripheral blood. The receptors stem from a woman aged 55 to 70 who had recovered from COVID-19. Both conserved end residues are trimmed from each CDR3. Rows may omit the clone size; those that give it use once, few, many or a size class.

V,size,CDR3
TRBV7-9,.,ASSLTGWEQY
TRBV11-1,few,ASSLTGSSYEQY
TRBV9,once,ASSVVGQLNSPLH
TRBV19,.,ASSAFTGGTEAF
TRBV29-1,.,SVELNRDQPQH
TRBV7-9,.,ASSLHGTGDSGTQY
TRBV3-1/TRBV3-2,.,ASSRKLWQLTEAF
TRBV28,.,ASSTPDRGLLFQPQH
TRBV5-1,.,ASSPPAIIGEQY
TRBV2,few,ASRAGSRDPF
TRBV2,.,ASSEGGGPYGYT
TRBV3-1/TRBV3-2,.,ASSPRRLDTSQSTGYT
TRBV5-1,.,ASSPALTSGQETQY
TRBV5-1,.,ASSTTQVRETQY
TRBV19,.,ASNPQGAGGYT
TRBV14,.,ASSQDKANTDTQY
TRBV11-2,.,ASSLGQSYEQY
TRBV6-6,once,ASTNGGVAGYEQY
TRBV20-1,few,SASRSLGYT
TRBV3-1/TRBV3-2,.,ASSQVLAGELF
TRBV19,.,ASRGRTGWAKGDGYT
TRBV6-1,.,ASSERDRGWEPQH
TRBV2,.,ASSRLPWGNQPQH
TRBV18,.,ASSPTATSGNTIY
TRBV21-1,once,ASSKLPGQGEQPQH
TRBV2,.,ASSGEYDSNQPQH
TRBV19,once,ASSALWTGGAYEQY
TRBV11-1,.,ASELREGYGYT
TRBV27,.,ASSLTGATDTQY
TRBV6-2/TRBV6-3,.,ASSSFRRDRENSGELF
TRBV5-4,few,ASSLQKYGYT
TRBV3-1/TRBV3-2,once,ASSQVVTGYGYT
TRBV28,.,ASSPSGDRGTEAF
TRBV6-1,.,ASSERLAGLQETQY
TRBV20-1,few,SASTSGTGANTIY
TRBV18,few,ASSPPGGGKETQY
TRBV12-3/TRBV12-4,.,ASHINSNQPQH
TRBV9,.,ASSGTGQNTEAF
TRBV15,.,ATSITGLRSNQPQH
TRBV6-5,.,ASSYSSGGPNEQF
TRBV7-8,few,ASSFPRTGGGERQETQY
TRBV7-3,.,ASSLMGTGGDTIY
TRBV9,once,ASSVVLDRNTEAF
TRBV19,.,ASTKNSGNQPQH
TRBV1,.,TSSQGRLAGGHNEQF
TRBV18,.,ASSIWTGGDTGELF
TRBV11-2,.,ASSLQGPNIQY
TRBV6-2/TRBV6-3,few,ASSYLGTGTPLGYT
TRBV19,.,ASSGLAATNEQF
TRBV28,few,ASSTWASPLH
TRBV28,.,ASSLMGGPQETQY
TRBV10-3,.,AIATGTVVGNTIY
TRBV18,.,ASSAREGQRYGYT
TRBV6-5,.,ASRPTGGISPLH